This T cell receptor (beta chain) was sequenced in a study of T cell changes during pregnancy in multiple sclerosis (dated by TCRdb to between 2018 and 2021). Context from the whole study: In women with multiple sclerosis, the researchers looked at how the T cell repertoire shifted as pregnancy progressed.

Counted from cysteine to phenylalanine, this CDR3 has 14 amino acids. Just CDR3 DNA is preserved here, 42 bases in frame from base 1. V ends up 3 bases short and J 5 bases short, with an unmatched junction base count of 3. The germline V gene encodes CDR1 MGHRA and CDR2 YSYEKL. With respect to this clone: The specificity of this receptor is unknown. No qualities accompany the bases; no much larger clone lies one base away.

Library preparation was by the immunoSEQ multiplex PCR assay. TCRdb took this table from immuneACCESS and kept in-frame rearrangements with V and J called. Such tables lack part of the clones; where checked against another copy, unresolved V genes explain under half of the gap, and the rest is unexplained. This sample lists roughly 27,000 clones; around 90% were detected once. The top ten clones comprise about 0.76% of the sample. The sample consisted of CD4+ T cells from peripheral blood mononuclear cells, taken in the first trimester of pregnancy. The source is a female donor with multiple sclerosis, enrolled in a pregnancy study. The rearrangement combines TRBV4-1 with TRBJ1-1; 10 bases in the middle match TRBD1. This receptor has the CDR3 CASSQGQGRTEAFF. The DNA reads TGCGCCAGCAGCCAGGGACAGGGGAGGACTGAAGCTTTCTTT.